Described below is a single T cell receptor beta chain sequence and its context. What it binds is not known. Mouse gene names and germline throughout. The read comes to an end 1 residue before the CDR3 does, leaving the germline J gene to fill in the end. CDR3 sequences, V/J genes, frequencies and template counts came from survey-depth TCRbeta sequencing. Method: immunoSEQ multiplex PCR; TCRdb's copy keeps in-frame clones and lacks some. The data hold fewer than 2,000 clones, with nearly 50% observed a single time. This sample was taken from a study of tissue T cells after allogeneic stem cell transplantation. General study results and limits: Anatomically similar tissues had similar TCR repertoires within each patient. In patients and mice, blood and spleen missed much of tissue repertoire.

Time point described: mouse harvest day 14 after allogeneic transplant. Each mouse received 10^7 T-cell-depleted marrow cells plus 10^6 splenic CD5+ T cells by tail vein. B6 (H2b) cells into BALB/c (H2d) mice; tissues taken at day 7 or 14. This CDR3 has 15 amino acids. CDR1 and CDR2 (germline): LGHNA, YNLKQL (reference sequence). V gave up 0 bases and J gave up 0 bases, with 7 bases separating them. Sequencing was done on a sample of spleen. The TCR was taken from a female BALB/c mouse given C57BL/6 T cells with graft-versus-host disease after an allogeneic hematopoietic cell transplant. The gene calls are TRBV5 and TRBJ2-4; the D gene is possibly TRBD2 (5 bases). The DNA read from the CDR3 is TGTGCCAGCAGCCAAGAATCTGGGAGTCAAAACACCTTGTAC. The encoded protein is CASSQESGSQNTLY. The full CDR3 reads CASSQESGSQNTLYF.